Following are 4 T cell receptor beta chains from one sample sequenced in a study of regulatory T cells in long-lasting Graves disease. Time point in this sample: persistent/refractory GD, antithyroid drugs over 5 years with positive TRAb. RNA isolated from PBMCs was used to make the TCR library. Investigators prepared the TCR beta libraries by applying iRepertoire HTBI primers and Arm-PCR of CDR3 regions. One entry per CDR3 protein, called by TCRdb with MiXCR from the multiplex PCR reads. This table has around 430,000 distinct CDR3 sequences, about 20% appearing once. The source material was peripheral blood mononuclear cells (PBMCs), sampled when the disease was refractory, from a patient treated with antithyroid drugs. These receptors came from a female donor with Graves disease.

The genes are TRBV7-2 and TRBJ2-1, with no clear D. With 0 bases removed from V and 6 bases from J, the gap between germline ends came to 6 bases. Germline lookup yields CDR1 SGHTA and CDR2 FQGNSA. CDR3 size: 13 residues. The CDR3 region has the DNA TGTGCCAGCAGCTTAGCTCGGAGCAATGAGCAGTTCTTC. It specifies CASSLARSNEQFF.

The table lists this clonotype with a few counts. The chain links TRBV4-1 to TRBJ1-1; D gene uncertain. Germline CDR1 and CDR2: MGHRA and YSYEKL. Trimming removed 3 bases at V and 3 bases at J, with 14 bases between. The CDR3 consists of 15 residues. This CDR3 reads CASSQTDAPYTEAFF. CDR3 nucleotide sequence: TGCGCCAGCAGCCAGACGGACGCTCCGTACACTGAAGCTTTCTTT.

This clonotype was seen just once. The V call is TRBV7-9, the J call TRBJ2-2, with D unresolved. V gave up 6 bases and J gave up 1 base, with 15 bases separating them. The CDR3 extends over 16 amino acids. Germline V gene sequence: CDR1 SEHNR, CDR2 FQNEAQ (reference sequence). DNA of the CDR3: TGTGCCAGCAGTCCCCACCCCGACGGGAACACCGGGGAGCTGTTTTTT. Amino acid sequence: CASSPHPDGNTGELFF.

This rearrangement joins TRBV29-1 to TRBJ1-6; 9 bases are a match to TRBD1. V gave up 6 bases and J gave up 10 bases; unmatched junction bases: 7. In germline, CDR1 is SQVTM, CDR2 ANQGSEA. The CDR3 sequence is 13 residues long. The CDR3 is CSVQTGGGSPLHF. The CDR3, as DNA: TGCAGCGTACAGACAGGGGGTGGATCACCCCTCCACTTT.